What follows is one T cell receptor beta chain and its context. Its antigen is not known. These data come from a study of blood T cells in healthy people across ages. Study background: Researchers report that template switching captured about one barcoded beta molecule per two T cells. Study findings and constraints: The unknown donor CMV status may have confounded expanded clonotype changes. Per million T cells, TCR beta diversity dropped about linearly as age rose.

Trimming took 5 bases from V and 7 from J; bases not matched to a gene: 6. The CDR3 loop spans 15 amino acids. Germline-derived CDR1 and CDR2 are SGHTA and FQGNSA. For the second PCR, which ran for 7 to 11 cycles, a sample-barcoded 5' primer and a J-beta primer mix were used. A 12-random-nucleotide template-switch adaptor tagged each cDNA molecule. Each CDR3 protein gets one entry after TCRdb re-called the 5' RACE reads with MiXCR. The sample has hundreds of thousands of distinct CDR3 sequences, around 45% seen once. The sequence came from a man aged 60 to 75 in good health. Sequences were obtained from blood. This rearrangement joins TRBV7-2 to TRBJ1-6, with TRBD1 identical over 9 bases. CDR3 DNA sequence: TGTGCCAGCAGCCGCAACAGGGGGCGAAATTCACCCCTCCACTTT. Encoded protein: CASSRNRGRNSPLHF.